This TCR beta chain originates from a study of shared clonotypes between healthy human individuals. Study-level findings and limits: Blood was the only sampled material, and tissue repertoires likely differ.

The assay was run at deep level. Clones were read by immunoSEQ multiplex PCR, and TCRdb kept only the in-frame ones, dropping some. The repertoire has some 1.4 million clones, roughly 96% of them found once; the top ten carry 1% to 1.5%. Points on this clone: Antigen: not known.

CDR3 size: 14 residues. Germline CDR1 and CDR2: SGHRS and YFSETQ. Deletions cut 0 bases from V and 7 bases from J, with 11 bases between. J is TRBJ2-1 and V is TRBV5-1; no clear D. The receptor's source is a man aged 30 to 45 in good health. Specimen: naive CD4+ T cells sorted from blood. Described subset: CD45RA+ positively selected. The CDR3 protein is CASSLASLGNEQFF. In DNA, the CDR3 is TGCGCCAGCAGCTTGGCCTCTCTAGGGAATGAGCAGTTCTTC.